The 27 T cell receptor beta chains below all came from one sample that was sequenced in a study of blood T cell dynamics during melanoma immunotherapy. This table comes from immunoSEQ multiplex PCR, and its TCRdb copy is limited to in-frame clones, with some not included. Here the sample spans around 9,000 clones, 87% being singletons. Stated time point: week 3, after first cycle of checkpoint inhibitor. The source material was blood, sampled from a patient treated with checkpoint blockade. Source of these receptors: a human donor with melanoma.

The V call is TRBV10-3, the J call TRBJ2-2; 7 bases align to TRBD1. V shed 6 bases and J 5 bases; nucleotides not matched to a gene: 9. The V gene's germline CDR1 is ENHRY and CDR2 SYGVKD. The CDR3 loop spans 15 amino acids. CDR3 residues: CAIRGTVIGTGELFF. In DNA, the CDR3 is TGTGCCATCAGGGGGACAGTTATTGGGACCGGGGAGCTGTTTTTT.

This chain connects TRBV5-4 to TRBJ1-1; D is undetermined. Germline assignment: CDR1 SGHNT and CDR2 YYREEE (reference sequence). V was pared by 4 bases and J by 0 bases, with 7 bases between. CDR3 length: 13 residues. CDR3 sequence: CASSPELNTEAFF. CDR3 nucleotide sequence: TGTGCCAGCAGCCCGGAGCTGAACACTGAAGCTTTCTTT.

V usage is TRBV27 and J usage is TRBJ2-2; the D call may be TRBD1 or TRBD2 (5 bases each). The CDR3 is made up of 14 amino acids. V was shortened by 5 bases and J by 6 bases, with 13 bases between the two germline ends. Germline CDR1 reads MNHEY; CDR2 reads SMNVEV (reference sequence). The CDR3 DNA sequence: TGTGCCAGCAGTCCCGGGACGACTCCCGGGGAGCTGTTTTTT. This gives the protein CASSPGTTPGELFF.

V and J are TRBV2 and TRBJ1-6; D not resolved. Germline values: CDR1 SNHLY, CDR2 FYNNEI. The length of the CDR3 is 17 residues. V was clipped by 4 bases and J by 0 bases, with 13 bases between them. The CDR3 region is CASSAGRNPSYNSPLHF. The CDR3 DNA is TGTGCCAGCAGTGCGGGCCGAAATCCCTCCTATAATTCACCCCTCCACTTT.

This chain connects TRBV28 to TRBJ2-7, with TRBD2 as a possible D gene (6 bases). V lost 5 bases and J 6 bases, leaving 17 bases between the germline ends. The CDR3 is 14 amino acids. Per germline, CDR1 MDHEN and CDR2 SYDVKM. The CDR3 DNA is TGTGCCAGCAGTCACCGGATCCCGGGAGCCGAGCAGTACTTC. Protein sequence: CASSHRIPGAEQYF.

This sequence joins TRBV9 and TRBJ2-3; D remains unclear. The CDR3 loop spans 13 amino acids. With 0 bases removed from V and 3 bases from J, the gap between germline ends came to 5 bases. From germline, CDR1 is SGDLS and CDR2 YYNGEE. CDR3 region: CASSVDATDTQYF. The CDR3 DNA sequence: TGTGCCAGCAGCGTAGATGCGACAGATACGCAGTATTTT.

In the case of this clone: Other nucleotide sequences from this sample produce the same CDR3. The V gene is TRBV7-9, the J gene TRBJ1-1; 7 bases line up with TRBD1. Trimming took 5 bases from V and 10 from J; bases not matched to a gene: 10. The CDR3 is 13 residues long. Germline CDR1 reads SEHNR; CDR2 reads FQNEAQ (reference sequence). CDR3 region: CASSVDRVGVAFF. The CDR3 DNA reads TGTGCCAGCAGCGTCGACAGGGTAGGAGTAGCTTTCTTT.

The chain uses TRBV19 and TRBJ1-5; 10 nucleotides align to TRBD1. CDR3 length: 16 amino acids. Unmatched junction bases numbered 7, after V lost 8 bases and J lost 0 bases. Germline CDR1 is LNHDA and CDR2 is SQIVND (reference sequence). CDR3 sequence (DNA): TGTGCCAGTTCGGGACAGGGGAGTTATAGCAATCAGCCCCAGCATTTT. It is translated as CASSGQGSYSNQPQHF.

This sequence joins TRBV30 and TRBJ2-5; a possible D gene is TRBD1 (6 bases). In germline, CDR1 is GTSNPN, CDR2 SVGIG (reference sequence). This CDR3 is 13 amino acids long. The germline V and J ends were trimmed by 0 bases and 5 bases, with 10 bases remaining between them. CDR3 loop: CAWSVGGWETQYF. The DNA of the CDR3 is TGTGCCTGGAGTGTTGGGGGCTGGGAGACCCAGTACTTC.

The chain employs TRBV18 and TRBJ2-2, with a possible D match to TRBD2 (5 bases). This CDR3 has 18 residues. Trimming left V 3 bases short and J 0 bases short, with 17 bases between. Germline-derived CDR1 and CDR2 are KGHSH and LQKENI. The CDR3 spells CASSPRGVGSANTGELFF. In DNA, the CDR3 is TGTGCCAGCTCACCCCGGGGTGTGGGCAGCGCGAACACCGGGGAGCTGTTTTTT.

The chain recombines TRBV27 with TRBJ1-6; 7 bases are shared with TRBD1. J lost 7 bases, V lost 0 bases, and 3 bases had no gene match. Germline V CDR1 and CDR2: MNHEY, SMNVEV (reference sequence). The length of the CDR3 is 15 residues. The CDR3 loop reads CASSLSDRRNSPLHF. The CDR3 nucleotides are TGTGCCAGCAGTTTATCGGACAGGCGGAATTCACCCCTCCACTTT.

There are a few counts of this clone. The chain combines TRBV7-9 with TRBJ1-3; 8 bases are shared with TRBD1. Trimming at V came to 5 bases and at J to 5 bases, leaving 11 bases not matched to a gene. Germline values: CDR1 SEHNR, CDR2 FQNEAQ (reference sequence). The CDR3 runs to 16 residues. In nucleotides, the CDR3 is TGTGCCAGCAGCCCGCCGACAGGGGAGGCTCGAAACACCATATATTTT. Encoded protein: CASSPPTGEARNTIYF.

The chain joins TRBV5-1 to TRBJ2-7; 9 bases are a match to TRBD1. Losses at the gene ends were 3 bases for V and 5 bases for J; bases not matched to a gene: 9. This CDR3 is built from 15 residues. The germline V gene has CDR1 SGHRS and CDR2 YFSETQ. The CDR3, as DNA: TGCGCCAGCAGCTACCGGGACAGGGAGATGGACGAGCAGTACTTC. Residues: CASSYRDREMDEQYF.

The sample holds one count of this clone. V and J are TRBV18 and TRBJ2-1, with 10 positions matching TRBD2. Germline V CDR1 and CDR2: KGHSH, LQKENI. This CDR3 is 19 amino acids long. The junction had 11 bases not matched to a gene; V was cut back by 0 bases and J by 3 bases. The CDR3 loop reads CASSPPFSSGRLGYNEQFF. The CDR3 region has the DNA TGTGCCAGCTCACCACCGTTTTCTAGCGGGAGACTTGGCTACAATGAGCAGTTCTTC.

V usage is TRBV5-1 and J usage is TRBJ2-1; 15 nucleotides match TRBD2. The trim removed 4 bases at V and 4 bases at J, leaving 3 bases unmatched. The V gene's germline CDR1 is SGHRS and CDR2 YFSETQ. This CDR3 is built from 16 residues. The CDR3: CASSEGTSGGYNEQFF. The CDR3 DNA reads TGCGCCAGCAGCGAGGGGACTAGCGGGGGGTACAATGAGCAGTTCTTC.

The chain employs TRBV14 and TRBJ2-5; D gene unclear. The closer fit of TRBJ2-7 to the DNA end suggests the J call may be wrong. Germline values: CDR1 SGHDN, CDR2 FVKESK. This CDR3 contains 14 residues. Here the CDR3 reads CASSPQMNSYEQYF. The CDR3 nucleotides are TGTGCCAGCAGCCCACAGATGAACTCCTACGAGCAGTACTTC.

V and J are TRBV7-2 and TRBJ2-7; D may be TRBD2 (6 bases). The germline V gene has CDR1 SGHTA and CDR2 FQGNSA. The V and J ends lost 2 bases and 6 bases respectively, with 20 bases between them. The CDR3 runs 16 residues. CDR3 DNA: TGTGCCAGCAGCTTATTTACGCGCGGGACGTCGTCCGAGCAGTACTTC. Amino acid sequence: CASSLFTRGTSSEQYF.

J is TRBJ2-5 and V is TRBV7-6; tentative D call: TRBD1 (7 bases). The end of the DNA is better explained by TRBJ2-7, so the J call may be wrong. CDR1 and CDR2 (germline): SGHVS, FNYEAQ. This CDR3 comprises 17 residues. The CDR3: CASSTSRTGGDSYEQYF. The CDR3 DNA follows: TGTGCCAGCAGCACCTCCCGGACAGGAGGGGACTCCTACGAGCAGTACTTC.

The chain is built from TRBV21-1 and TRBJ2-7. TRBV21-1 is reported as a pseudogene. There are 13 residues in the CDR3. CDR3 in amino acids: CASSNPGHYEQYF. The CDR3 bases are TGTGCCAGCAGCAATCCGGGGCACTACGAGCAGTACTTC.

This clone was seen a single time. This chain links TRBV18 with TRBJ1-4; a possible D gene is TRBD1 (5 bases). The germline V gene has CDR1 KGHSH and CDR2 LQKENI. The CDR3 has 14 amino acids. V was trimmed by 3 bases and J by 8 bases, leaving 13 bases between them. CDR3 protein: CASSPRGPPEKLFF. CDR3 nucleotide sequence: TGTGCCAGCTCACCGCGGGGACCCCCGGAAAAACTGTTTTTT.

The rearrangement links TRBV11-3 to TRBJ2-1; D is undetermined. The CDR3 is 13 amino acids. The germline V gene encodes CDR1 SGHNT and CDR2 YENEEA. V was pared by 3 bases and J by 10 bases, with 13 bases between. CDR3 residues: CASSFSTATEQFF. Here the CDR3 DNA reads TGTGCCAGCAGCTTTTCCACAGCAACAGAGCAGTTCTTC.

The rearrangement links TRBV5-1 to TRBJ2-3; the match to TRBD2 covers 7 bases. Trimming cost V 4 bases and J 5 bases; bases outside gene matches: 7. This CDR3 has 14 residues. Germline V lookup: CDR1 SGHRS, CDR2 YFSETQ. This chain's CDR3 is CASSPGLGEDTQYF. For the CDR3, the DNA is TGCGCCAGCAGCCCTGGACTAGGGGAAGATACGCAGTATTTT.

The CDR3 DNA is TGCGCCAGCAGCTTGGATCGGACAAGCACAGATACGCAGTATTTT. Translating it yields CASSLDRTSTDTQYF. The rearrangement uses TRBV5-1 and TRBJ2-3, with D possibly matching TRBD1 (5 bases). The germline V and J ends were trimmed by 0 bases and 0 bases, with 8 bases remaining between them. The CDR3 spans 15 residues. Per the germline V gene, CDR1 is SGHRS and CDR2 is YFSETQ.

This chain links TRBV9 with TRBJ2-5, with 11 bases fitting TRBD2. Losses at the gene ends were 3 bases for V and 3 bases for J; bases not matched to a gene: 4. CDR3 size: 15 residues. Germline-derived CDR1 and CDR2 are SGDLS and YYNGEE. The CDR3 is CASSGLAGQKETQYF. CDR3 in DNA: TGTGCCAGCAGCGGACTAGCGGGACAAAAAGAGACCCAGTACTTC. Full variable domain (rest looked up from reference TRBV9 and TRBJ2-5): DSGVTQTPKHLITATGQRVTLRCSPRSGDLSVYWYQQSLDQGLQFLIQYYNGEERAKGNILERFSAQQFPDLHSELNLSSLELGDSALYFCASSGLAGQKETQYFGPGTRLLVL.

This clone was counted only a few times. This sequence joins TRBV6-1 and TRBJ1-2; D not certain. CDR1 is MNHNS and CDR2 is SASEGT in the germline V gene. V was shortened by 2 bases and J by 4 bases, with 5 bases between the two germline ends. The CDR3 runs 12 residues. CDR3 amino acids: CASSELVYGYTF. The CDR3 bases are TGTGCCAGCAGTGAATTGGTCTATGGCTACACCTTC.

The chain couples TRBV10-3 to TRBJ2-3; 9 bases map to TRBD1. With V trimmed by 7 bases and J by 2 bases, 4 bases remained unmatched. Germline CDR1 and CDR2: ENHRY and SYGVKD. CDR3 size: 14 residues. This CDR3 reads CAITRDRDTDTQYF. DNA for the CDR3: TGTGCCATCACTCGGGACAGGGACACAGATACGCAGTATTTT.

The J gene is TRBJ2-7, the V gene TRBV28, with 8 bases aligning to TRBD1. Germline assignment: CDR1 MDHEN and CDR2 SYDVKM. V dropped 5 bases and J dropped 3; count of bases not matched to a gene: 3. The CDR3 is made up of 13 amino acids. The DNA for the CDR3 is TGTGCCAGCAGTGTCGGACAGGGCTACGAGCAGTACTTC. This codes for CASSVGQGYEQYF.